This TCR beta chain was found in a study of radiotherapy plus CTLA-4 blockade in lung cancer. Study at large: In around 17% of patients, objective responses were seen; around 31% had disease control. Notes on the study in general: TCR clones of tumor origin grew in blood after radiotherapy plus ipilimumab.

Patients in the study, people with chemo-refractory metastatic non-small-cell lung cancer, received focal radiation plus ipilimumab CTLA-4 blockade. The protocol was immunoSEQ multiplex PCR, while the TCRdb copy is restricted to in-frame clones and leaves out a portion. Of 43,000 or so clones in the sample, around 73% were seen once. Turning to this clone: Its specificity is not known.

In germline, CDR1 is SGHRS, CDR2 YFSETQ. This CDR3 comprises 13 residues. Trimming pared 2 bases from V and 3 bases from J, leaving 9 bases between. The sequencing here drew on peripheral blood, taken from a patient treated with radiotherapy plus ipilimumab. This receptor was identified in a human donor with non-small cell lung cancer who had a complete response to radiotherapy plus ipilimumab. This rearrangement joins TRBV5-1 to TRBJ2-7; D unresolved. The CDR3 region has the DNA TGCGCCAGCAGCTTAGCACCGGGCTACGAGCAGTACTTC. Its translation is CASSLAPGYEQYF.